This TCR beta chain was recorded in a study of PD-1 blockade in classical Hodgkin lymphoma. Sequencing was performed with immunoSEQ multiplex PCR; in TCRdb, only in-frame clones are kept and a portion is missing. This sample has 20,000 to 25,000 clones, with more than 60% found just once. The trim removed 3 bases at V and 3 bases at J, leaving 11 bases unmatched. From germline, CDR1 is SGHRS and CDR2 YFSETQ. There are 16 residues in the CDR3. Patients all relapsed after autologous stem cell transplantation, and there was variation in brentuximab vedotin exposure. The material was peripheral blood mononuclear cells (PBMCs), obtained before the second cycle of nivolumab. The chain recombines TRBV5-1 with TRBJ2-5, with 7 bases that match TRBD1. This sequence originates from a human donor with classical Hodgkin lymphoma. The CDR3 sequence is CASSWTDRAPKETQYF. The DNA of the CDR3 is TGCGCCAGCAGCTGGACCGACAGGGCCCCGAAAGAGACCCAGTACTTC.